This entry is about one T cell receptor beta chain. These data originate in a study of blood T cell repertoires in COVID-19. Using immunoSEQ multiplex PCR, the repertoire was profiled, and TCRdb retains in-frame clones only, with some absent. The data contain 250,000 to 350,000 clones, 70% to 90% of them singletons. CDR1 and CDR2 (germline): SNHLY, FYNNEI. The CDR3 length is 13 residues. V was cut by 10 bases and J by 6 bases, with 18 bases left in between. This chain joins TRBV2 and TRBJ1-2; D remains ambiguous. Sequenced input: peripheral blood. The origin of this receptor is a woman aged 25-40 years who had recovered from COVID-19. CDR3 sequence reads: CAISLPGSNGYTF. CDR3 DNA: TGTGCCATCTCCCTTCCGGGGTCCAATGGCTACACCTTC.